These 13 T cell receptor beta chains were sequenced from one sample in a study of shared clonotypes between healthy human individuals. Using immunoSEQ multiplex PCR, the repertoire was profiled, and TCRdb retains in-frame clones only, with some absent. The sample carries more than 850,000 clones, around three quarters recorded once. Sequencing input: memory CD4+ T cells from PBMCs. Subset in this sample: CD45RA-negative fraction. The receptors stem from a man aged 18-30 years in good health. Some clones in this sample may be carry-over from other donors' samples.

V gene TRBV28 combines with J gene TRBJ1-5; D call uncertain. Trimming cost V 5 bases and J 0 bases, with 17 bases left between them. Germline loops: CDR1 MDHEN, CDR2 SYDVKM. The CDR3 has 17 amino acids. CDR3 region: CASSVQASAHSNQPQHF. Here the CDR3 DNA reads TGTGCCAGCAGTGTACAAGCTTCAGCACATAGCAATCAGCCCCAGCATTTT.

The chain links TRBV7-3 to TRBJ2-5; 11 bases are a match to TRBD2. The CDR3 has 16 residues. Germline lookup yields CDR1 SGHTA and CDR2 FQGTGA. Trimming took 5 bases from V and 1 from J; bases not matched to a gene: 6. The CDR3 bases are TGTGCCAGCAGCATTTCTAGCGGGAGGTTCCAAGAGACCCAGTACTTC. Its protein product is CASSISSGRFQETQYF.

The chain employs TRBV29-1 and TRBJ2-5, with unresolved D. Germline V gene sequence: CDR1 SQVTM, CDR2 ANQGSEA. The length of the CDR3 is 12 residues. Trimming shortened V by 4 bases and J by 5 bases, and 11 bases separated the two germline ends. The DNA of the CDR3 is TGCAGCGTTGGTTCTGGCCCCGAGACCCAGTACTTC. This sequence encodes CSVGSGPETQYF.

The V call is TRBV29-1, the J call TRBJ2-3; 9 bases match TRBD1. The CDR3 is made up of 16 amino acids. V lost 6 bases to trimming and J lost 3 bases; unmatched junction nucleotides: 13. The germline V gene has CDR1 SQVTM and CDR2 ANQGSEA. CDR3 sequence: CSVRVTGTGRTDTQYF. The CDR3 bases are TGCAGCGTGAGGGTAACCGGGACAGGGAGAACAGATACGCAGTATTTT.

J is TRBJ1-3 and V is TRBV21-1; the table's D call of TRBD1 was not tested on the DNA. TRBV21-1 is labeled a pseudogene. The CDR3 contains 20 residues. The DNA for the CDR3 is TGTGCCAGCAGCAAAGAGGCCCAGGGTCCGCATCACACATCTGGAAACACCATATATTTT. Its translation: CASSKEAQGPHHTSGNTIYF.

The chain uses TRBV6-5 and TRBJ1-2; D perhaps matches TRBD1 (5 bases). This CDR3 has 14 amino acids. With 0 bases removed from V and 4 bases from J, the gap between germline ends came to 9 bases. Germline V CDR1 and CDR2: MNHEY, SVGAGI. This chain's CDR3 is CASSYSGAFYGYTF. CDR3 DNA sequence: TGTGCCAGCAGTTACTCCGGGGCCTTCTATGGCTACACCTTC.

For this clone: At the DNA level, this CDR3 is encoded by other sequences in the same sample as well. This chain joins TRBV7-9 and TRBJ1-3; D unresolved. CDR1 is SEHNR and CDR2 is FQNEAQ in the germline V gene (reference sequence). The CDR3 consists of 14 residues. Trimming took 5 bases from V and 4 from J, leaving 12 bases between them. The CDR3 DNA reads TGTGCCAGCAGCCTCCGGGGTTCAGGAAACACCATATATTTT. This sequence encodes CASSLRGSGNTIYF.

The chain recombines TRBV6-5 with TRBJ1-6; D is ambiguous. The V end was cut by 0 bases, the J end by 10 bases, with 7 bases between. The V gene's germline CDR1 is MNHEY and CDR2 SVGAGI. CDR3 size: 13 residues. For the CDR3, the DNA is TGTGCCAGCAGTTACTCGGGTGCATCACCCCTCCACTTT. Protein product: CASSYSGASPLHF.

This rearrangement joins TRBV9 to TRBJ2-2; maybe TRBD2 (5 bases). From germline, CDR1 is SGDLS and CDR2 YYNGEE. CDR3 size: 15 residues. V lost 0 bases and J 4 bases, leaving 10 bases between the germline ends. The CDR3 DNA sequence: TGTGCCAGCAGCGTAGCGAGCGGAGTCACCGGGGAGCTGTTTTTT. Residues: CASSVASGVTGELFF.

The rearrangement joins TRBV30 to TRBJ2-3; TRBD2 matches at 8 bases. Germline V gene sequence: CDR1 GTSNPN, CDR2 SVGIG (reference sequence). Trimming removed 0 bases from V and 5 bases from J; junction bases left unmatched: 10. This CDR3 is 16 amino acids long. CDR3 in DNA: TGTGCCTGGAGTGTACGGGTAGCGGGGAAGGAAGATACGCAGTATTTT. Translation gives CAWSVRVAGKEDTQYF.

DNA of the CDR3: TGCGCCAGCAGCTTGACCCCCAGCGGGAACACCGGGGAGCTGTTTTTT. Translation gives CASSLTPSGNTGELFF. This rearrangement joins TRBV5-1 to TRBJ2-2; maybe TRBD2 (5 bases). This CDR3 region has 16 residues. V dropped 1 base and J dropped 1 base, with 11 bases sitting between them. The V gene's germline CDR1 is SGHRS and CDR2 YFSETQ.

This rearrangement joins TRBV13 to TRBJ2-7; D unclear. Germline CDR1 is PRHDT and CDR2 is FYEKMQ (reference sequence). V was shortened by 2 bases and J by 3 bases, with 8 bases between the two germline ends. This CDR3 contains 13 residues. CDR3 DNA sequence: TGTGCCAGCAGCTTACGAGTCGGCTACGAGCAGTACTTC. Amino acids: CASSLRVGYEQYF.

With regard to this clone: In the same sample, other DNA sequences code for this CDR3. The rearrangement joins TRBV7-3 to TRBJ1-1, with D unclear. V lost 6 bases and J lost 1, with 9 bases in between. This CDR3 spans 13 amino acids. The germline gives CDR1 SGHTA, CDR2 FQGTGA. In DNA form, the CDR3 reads TGTGCCAGCAGTCGCAGTGGGAACACTGAAGCTTTCTTT. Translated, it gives CASSRSGNTEAFF. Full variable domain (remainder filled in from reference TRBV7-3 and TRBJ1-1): GAGVSQTPSNKVTEKGKYVELRCDPISGHTALYWYRQSLGQGPEFLIYFQGTGAADDSGLPNDRFFAVRPEGSVSTLKIQRTERGDSAVYLCASSRSGNTEAFFGQGTRLTVV.